This TCR beta chain was retrieved from a study of T-cell reconstitution after alpha-beta-depleted transplantation in children. In germline, CDR1 is MGHRA, CDR2 YSYEKL. V was trimmed by 1 base and J by 3 bases, leaving 10 bases between them. The CDR3 sequence is 14 residues long. This clonotype occurred many times. The antigen is undetermined. The study, taken as a whole, reports: Reported findings indicate that, about two months after transplant, alpha-beta T cells came from several hundred expanded clones, which were derived from non-depleted graft cells. Hyperexpanded clones declined; after one year, newly produced T cells mostly supplied diversity. At day 60, the high TCRbeta diversity found in some patients originated from recipient T cells and thymic progenitors that had survived.

A TCRbeta library incorporating unique molecular identifiers was prepared. TCRdb fed the PCR reads into MiXCR, producing one record per CDR3 protein. The repertoire includes more than 2,500 distinct CDR3 sequences, roughly 27% of them detected once, and roughly two thirds sits in the top ten. The sample in question was PBMCs, mostly from graft donor cells, obtained 60 days after TCRalphabeta/CD19-depleted stem cell transplant. This chain connects TRBV4-1 to TRBJ2-7; D is undetermined. The source is a male patient under 10 years old who had a stem cell transplant for acute myeloid leukemia, so the T cells may come from the graft donor. The DNA for the CDR3 is TGCGCCAGCAGCCAAGCCCCGGACGTCTACGAGCAGTACTTC. It encodes CASSQAPDVYEQYF.